The clone carrying this T cell receptor (beta chain) came up a few times. Enrollees, roughly 18 to 95 years old, lived in 24 US areas. In assigning cohorts, the study relied on participant-reported clinical history. The ends lost 2 bases at V and 8 bases at J; junction bases unmatched: 9. There are 14 residues in the CDR3. The germline V gene has CDR1 SGHKS and CDR2 YYEKEE (reference sequence). This sample is part of a study of blood T cell repertoires in COVID-19. The overall study: In Cohort 3, a recovered donor had either two negative PCRs, clearance, or symptom resolution. PBMCs, B-cell-depleted T cells, or T cells were the source of the cDNA or gDNA that made up the material.

The protocol was immunoSEQ multiplex PCR, while the TCRdb copy is restricted to in-frame clones and leaves out a portion. In the table there are over 130,000 clones, over 70% of which are singletons. The chain joins TRBV5-5 to TRBJ1-1; 7 bases fit TRBD1. This TCR was recovered from a man over 45 in a cohort exposed to, infected with or recovered from COVID-19 (not recorded which). Sequencing was performed on PBMCs or T cells enriched from blood (not recorded which). The CDR3 DNA reads as TGTGCCAGCAGCTTCATGGCGGTACAGGGGGAAGCTTTCTTT. Encoded protein: CASSFMAVQGEAFF.